A selection of T cell receptor beta chains follows, all from one sample in a study of technical replicates of blood from several donors. Clones were sequenced by immunoSEQ multiplex PCR, and TCRdb holds only the in-frame ones, with some missing. Of some 80,000 clones in the sample, about 96% were seen once. The sample was T cells isolated from PBMCs. The origin of the receptors is a human donor in good health. Both conserved end residues are part of each CDR3. The D gene is left open where the match is weak. Not every row has a clone size; where given, it reads once, few, many or a size class.

>TRBJ1-5|TRBD1|NA|TRBV9
TGTGCCAGCAGCACGGGACAGGGAAAATATAGCAATCAGCCCCAGCATTTT
CASSTGQGKYSNQPQHF
>TRBJ2-7|TRBD1|NA|TRBV30
TGTGCCCGAGGGGGACAGGGAGGCGAGCAGTACTTC
CARGGQGGEQYF
>TRBJ2-7|TRBD2|NA|TRBV4-2
TGTGCCAGCAGCCAGCCTAGCGGGGGGAGCTCCTACGAGCAGTACTTC
CASSQPSGGSSYEQYF
>TRBJ2-1|TRBD2|NA|TRBV7-6
TGTGCCAGCAGGGCCGGGACTAGCGCTTACAATGAGCAGTTCTTC
CASRAGTSAYNEQFF
>TRBJ2-2|NA|NA|TRBV5-4
TGTGCCAGCACCAGGGGCACCGGGGAGCTGTTTTTT
CASTRGTGELFF
>TRBJ1-3|NA|NA|TRBV11-2
TGTGCCAGCAGTAGACAGGCAGCGACAACCTTCTCTGGAAACACCATATATTTT
CASSRQAATTFSGNTIYF
>TRBJ1-1|NA|NA|TRBV7-2
TGTGCCAGCAGCTTAGTTCCAGGGACTGAAGCTTTCTTT
CASSLVPGTEAFF
>TRBJ2-7|TRBD1|few|TRBV10-3
TGTGCCATCAGTGACCATTCGACAGGGGGTCTCTACGAGCAGTACTTC
CAISDHSTGGLYEQYF
>TRBJ2-7|NA|NA|TRBV6-5
TGTGCCAGCAGTTCATTCAACAACGAGCAGTACTTC
CASSSFNNEQYF
>TRBJ1-5|NA|NA|TRBV5-5
TGTGCCAGCAGCTTGGACAGGATACCAACTAGCAATCAGCCCCAGCATTTT
CASSLDRIPTSNQPQHF
>TRBJ2-1|TRBD2|NA|TRBV11-2
TGTGCCAGCAGCCCAAGACTAGCGGGAAACAATGAGCAGTTCTTC
CASSPRLAGNNEQFF
>TRBJ2-1|TRBD2|NA|TRBV6-5
TGTGCCAGCAGTATTGCTAGCGGATACAATGAGCAGTTCTTC
CASSIASGYNEQFF
>TRBJ1-2|TRBD1|NA|TRBV28
TGTGCCACTTTACAGGGGGCGCTTGGCTACACCTTC
CATLQGALGYTF
>TRBJ2-3|NA|NA|TRBV29-1
TGCAGCGTTGCCCCGGGGGGCACAGATACGCAGTATTTT
CSVAPGGTDTQYF
>TRBJ2-1|TRBD1|NA|TRBV6-5
TGTGCCAGCAGTTACACCGGGACAGCCACCTACAATGAGCAGTTCTTC
CASSYTGTATYNEQFF
>TRBJ1-1|NA|NA|TRBV6-1
TGTGCCAGCAGTGGGACAGCTAATGCTTTCTTT
CASSGTANAFF
>TRBJ1-3|NA|NA|TRBV19
TGTGCCAGTAACGGGGGGCTCCCTGGAAACACCATATATTTT
CASNGGLPGNTIYF
>TRBJ1-1|NA|NA|TRBV19
TGTGCCAGTAGTACGGTGAACACTGAAGCTTTCTTT
CASSTVNTEAFF
>TRBJ2-7|NA|NA|TRBV10-3
TGTGCCATCACTGCGGGGATGCTCTACGAGCAGTACTTC
CAITAGMLYEQYF
>TRBJ2-7|TRBD1|once|TRBV19
TGTGCCAGTAGTATAGGCCAGGGGGTCTACGAGCAGTACTTC
CASSIGQGVYEQYF
>TRBJ2-3|TRBD2|NA|TRBV5-1
TGCGCCAGCAGCATTCTAGCGGACCCCCCAGATACGCAGTATTTT
CASSILADPPDTQYF
>TRBJ1-2|NA|NA|TRBV25-1
TGTGCCAGCCTACACGGGGGAGGCTATGGCTACACCTTC
CASLHGGGYGYTF
>TRBJ1-1|NA|once|TRBV7-8
TGTGCCAGCAGCCCCTTTCGGGGAAAGGGTGAAGCTTTCTTT
CASSPFRGKGEAFF
>TRBJ1-4|NA|NA|TRBV7-2
TGTGCCAGCAGCCAGGACAGTTTTAATGAAAAACTGTTTTTT
CASSQDSFNEKLFF
>TRBJ2-2|TRBD2|NA|TRBV9
TGTGCCAGCAGCGTAGCGGCTAGCGGGAGGGCGAAGGTCGGGGAGCTGTTTTTT
CASSVAASGRAKVGELFF
>TRBJ2-7|TRBD1|NA|TRBV6-5
TGTGCCAGCGGGACAGGGGCCGAGCAGTACTTC
CASGTGAEQYF